This TCR beta chain was captured by sequencing in a study of CD8 T cells in ankylosing spondylitis. Whole-study findings and limits: Earlier literature documents some of the motif variants in reactive arthritis synovial fluid and blood. A motif in TCR beta, a set of about eight highly homologous variants, appeared characteristic of ankylosing spondylitis blood.

Scientists made TCR beta libraries using quantitative 5'-RACE with molecular barcodes. TCRdb re-analysed the 5' RACE reads in MiXCR, keeping a single row per CDR3 protein. Here the sample spans around 320,000 distinct CDR3 sequences, about 20% being singletons. With regard to this clonotype: Its specificity is unknown.

The receptor's source is a female donor with ankylosing spondylitis or in good health (not recorded which). Sequenced material: blood, either unsorted or a sorted T cell fraction (not recorded which).

CDR3 region: CASSLQGSGQLTDTQYF. The CDR3 DNA reads as TGTGCCAGCAGCCTCCAAGGCTCGGGACAACTCACAGATACGCAGTATTTT. The chain couples TRBV28 to TRBJ2-3, with a possible D match to TRBD1 (6 bases). Trimming shortened V by 6 bases and J by 2 bases, and 21 bases separated the two germline ends. The CDR3 contains 17 residues. Germline V lookup: CDR1 MDHEN, CDR2 SYDVKM. Supplemented by reference TRBV28 and TRBJ2-3, the full variable domain reads DVKVTQSSRYLVKRTGEKVFLECVQDMDHENMFWYRQDPGLGLRLIYFSYDVKMKEKGDIPEGYSVSREKKERFSLILESASTNQTSMYLCASSLQGSGQLTDTQYFGPGTRLTVL.